This TCR beta chain is drawn from a study of CD8 T cells in ankylosing spondylitis (dated by TCRdb to about 2017). For the study in its entirety: The study profiled T cell receptor beta repertoires in healthy donors and ankylosing spondylitis patients to find disease-linked TCR variants. In total, the full study cohort was made up of nearly 110 healthy donors and some 26 ankylosing spondylitis patients. Peripheral blood was sampled, and synovial fluid was also collected from ankylosing spondylitis patients.

Study-wide conclusions, independent of this receptor: The disease-linked clones were reported as significantly enriched in matched synovial fluid samples from ankylosing spondylitis patients. Blood from ankylosing spondylitis patients appeared to be characterized by a TCR beta motif composed of roughly 8 highly homologous amino acid variants. In peripheral blood, the disease-linked clones were found at relatively low frequencies and had a CD8+ phenotype. Some motif variants were previously reported in synovial fluid and blood of reactive arthritis patients, suggesting common disease-initiation mechanisms.

Regarding this clonotype: It lacks a known antigen. Base qualities are not recorded, but no much larger clone differs from it by a single base.

CDR1 and CDR2, per the germline V gene (reference sequence), are MNHEY and SMNVEV. Cut back by 3 bases and 5 bases, the V and J ends lie 16 bases apart. Reading from cysteine to phenylalanine, the CDR3 counts 15 amino acids. The DNA shown is the 45-base CDR3, in frame from base 1. Sequencing relied on an Illumina HiSeq 2500. TCR beta libraries were prepared by quantitative 5'-RACE with molecular barcodes. For the original study's pipeline: To identify disease-linked TCR variants, a new computational method was used, one built on a probabilistic model of VDJ rearrangement. In-frame beta chains were kept once TCRdb had trimmed the public reads at Q25 with fastp and called clones with MiXCR. Rows are unified per CDR3 protein, each entry keeping the most common DNA and genes. These V and J calls rely on TCRdb rather than the paper's analysis. The sample profile shows a few hundred thousand distinct CDR3 sequences; approximately 16% of them were found once. The top ten clonotypes cover about 39% of the sample.

The chain links TRBV27 with TRBJ1-1; the D gene is possibly TRBD1, with 5 bases matching. The clonotype was recovered from a male donor with ankylosing spondylitis. The sequencing input was blood, either unsorted or a sorted T cell fraction (not recorded which). The DNA sequence is TGTGCCAGCAGTTTGGGGGGATTGGGAACAACTGAAGCTTTCTTT. This codes for CASSLGGLGTTEAFF.